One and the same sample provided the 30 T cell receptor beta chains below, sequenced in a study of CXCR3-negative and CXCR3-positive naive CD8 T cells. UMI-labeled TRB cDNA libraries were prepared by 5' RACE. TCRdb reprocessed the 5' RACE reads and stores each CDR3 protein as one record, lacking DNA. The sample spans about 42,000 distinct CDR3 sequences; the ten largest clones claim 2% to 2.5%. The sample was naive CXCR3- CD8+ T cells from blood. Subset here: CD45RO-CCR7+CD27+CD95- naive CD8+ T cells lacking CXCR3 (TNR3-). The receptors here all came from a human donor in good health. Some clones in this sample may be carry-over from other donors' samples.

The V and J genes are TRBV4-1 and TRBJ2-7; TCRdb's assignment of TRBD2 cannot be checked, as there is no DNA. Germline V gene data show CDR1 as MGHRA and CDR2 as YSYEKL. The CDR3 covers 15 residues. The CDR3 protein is CASSQGLAGVDEQYF.

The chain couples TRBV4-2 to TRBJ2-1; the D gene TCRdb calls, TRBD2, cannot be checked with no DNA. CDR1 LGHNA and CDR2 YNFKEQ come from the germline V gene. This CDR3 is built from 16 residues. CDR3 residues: CASSQDLEGGDGEQFF.

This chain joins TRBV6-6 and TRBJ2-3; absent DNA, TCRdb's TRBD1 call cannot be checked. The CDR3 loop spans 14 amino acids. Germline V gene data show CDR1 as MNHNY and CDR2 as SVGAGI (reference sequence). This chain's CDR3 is CASSRPRGPGTQYF.

CDR3 residues: CSVVTGVTYEQYF. The chain joins TRBV29-1 to TRBJ2-7; the TRBD1 assignment by TCRdb is unverifiable without DNA. The CDR3 loop spans 13 amino acids. Germline V lookup: CDR1 SQVTM, CDR2 ANQGSEA.

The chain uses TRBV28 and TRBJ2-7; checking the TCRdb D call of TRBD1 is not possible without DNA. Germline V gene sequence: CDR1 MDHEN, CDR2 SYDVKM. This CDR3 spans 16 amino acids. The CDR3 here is CASSFSPTGRRYEQYF.

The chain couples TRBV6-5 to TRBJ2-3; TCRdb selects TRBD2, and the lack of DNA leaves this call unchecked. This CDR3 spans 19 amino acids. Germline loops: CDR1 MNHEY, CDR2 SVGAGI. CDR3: CASSYSKSLAGDYTDTQYF.

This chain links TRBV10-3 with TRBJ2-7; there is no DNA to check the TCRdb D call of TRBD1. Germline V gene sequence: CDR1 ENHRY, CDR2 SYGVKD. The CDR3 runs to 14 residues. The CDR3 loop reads CAISATGTGYEQYF.

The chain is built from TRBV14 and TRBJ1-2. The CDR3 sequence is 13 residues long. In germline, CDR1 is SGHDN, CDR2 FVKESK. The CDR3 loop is CASSQRKKDGYTF. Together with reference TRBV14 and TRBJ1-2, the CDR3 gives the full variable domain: EAGVTQFPSHSVIEKGQTVTLRCDPISGHDNLYWYRRVMGKEIKFLLHFVKESKQDESGMPNNRFLAERTGGTYSTLKVQPAELEDSGVYFCASSQRKKDGYTFGSGTRLTVV.

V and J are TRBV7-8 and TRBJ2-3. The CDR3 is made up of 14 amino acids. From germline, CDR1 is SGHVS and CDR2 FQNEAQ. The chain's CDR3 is CASSLVGHTDTQYF.

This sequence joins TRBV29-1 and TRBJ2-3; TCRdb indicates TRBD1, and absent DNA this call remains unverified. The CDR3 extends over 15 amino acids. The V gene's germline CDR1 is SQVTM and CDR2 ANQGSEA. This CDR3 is CSVDPQDRDTDTQYF.

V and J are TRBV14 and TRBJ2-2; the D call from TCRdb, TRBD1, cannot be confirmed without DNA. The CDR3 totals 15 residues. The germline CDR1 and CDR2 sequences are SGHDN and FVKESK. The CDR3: CASTVAPGIAGELFF.

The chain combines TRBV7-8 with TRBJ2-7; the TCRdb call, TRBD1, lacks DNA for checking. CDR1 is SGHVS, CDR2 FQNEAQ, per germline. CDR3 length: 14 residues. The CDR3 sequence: CASSPRTGPYEQYF.

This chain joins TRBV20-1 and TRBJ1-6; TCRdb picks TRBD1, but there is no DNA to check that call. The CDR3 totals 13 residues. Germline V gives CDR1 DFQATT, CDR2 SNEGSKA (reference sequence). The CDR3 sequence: CSAVVQEYSPLHF.

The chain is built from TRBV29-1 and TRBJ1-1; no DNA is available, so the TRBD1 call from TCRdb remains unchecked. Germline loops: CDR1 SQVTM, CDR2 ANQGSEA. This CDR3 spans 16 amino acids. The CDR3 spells CSVVDGDRLENTEAFF.

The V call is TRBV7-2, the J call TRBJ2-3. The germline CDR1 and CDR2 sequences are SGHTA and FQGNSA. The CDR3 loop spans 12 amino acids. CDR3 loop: CASSLATSREYF.

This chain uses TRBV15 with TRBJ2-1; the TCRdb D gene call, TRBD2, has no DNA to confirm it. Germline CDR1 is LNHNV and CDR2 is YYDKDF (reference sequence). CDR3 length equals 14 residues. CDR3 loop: CATAGGRGYNEQFF. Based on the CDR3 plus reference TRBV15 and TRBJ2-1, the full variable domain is DAMVIQNPRYQVTQFGKPVTLSCSQTLNHNVMYWYQQKSSQAPKLLFHYYDKDFNNEADTPDNFQSRRPNTSFCFLDIRSPGLGDTAMYLCATAGGRGYNEQFFGPGTRLTVL.

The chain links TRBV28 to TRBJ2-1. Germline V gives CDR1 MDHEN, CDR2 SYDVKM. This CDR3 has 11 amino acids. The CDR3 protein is CASSFGDEQFF.

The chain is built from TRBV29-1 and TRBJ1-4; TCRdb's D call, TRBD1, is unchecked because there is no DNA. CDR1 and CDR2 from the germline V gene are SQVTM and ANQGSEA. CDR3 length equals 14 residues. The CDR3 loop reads CSVEGPGEHEKLFF.

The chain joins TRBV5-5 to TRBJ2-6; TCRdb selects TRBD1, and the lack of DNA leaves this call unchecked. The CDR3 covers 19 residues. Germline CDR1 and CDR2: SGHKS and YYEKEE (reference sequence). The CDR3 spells CASSLPLGQSGSGANVLTF.

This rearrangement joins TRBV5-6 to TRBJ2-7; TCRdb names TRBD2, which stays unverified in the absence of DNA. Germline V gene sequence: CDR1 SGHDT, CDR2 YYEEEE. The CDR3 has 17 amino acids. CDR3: CASSFRRTSGSSYEQYF.

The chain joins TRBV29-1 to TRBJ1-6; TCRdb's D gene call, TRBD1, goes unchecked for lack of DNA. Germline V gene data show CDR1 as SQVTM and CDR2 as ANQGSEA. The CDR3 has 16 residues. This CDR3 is CSVQSGTGKYNSPLHF. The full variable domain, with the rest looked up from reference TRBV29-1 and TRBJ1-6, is SAVISQKPSRDICQRGTSLTIQCQVDSQVTMMFWYRQQPGQSLTLIATANQGSEATYESGFVIDKFPISRPNLTFSTLTVSNMSPEDSSIYLCSVQSGTGKYNSPLHFGNGTRLTVT.

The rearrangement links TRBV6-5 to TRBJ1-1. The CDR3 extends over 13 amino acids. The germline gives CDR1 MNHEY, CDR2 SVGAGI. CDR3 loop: CASTSGWATEAFF.

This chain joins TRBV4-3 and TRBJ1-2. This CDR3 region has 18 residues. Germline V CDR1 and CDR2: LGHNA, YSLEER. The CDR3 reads CASSQDRSAAGGPYGYTF.

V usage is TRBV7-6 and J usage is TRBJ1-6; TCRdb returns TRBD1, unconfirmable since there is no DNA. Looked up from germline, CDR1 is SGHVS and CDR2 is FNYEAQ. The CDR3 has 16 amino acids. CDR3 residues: CASSLWDSTLRSPLHF.

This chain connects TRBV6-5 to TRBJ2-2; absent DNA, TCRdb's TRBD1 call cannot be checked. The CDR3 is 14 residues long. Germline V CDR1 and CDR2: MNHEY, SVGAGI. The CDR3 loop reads CASSYGGSTGELFF.

The chain's CDR3 is CASSATGTSGRDGELFF. The chain is built from TRBV7-3 and TRBJ2-2; checking the TCRdb D call of TRBD2 is not possible without DNA. The V gene's germline CDR1 is SGHTA and CDR2 FQGTGA. The CDR3 consists of 17 residues. Variable domain in full (rest from reference TRBV7-3 and TRBJ2-2): GAGVSQTPSNKVTEKGKYVELRCDPISGHTALYWYRQSLGQGPEFLIYFQGTGAADDSGLPNDRFFAVRPEGSVSTLKIQRTERGDSAVYLCASSATGTSGRDGELFFGEGSRLTVL.

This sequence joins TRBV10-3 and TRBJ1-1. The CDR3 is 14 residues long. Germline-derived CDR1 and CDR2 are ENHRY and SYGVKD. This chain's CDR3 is CAISESGPPTEAFF.

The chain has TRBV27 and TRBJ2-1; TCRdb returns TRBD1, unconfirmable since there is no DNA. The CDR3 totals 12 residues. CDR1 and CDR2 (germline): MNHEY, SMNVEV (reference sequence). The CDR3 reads CASSWRGDEQFF.

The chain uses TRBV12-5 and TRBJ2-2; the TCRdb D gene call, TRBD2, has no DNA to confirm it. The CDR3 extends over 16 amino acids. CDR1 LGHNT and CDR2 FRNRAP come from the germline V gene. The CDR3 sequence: CASALSPASGSGELFF.

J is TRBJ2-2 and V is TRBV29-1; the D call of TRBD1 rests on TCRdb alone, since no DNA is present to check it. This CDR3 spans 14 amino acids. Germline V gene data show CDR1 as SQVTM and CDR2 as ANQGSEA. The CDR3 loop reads CSVDDGGAAGELFF.